A selection of T cell receptor beta chains follows, all from one sample in a study of blood T cell repertoires in COVID-19. TCRdb's table, derived via immunoSEQ multiplex PCR, lists solely in-frame clones and lacks some. The data show under 400,000 clones, 80% to 90% seen once. Sequencing was performed on peripheral blood. The receptors come from a woman in her 30s with COVID-19, enrolled during active disease. Both conserved end residues are part of each CDR3. D genes are given only for firm matches. Not every row has a clone size; where given, it reads once, few, many or a size class.

d_gene: TRBD1
v_gene: TRBV5-6
j_gene: TRBJ1-6
abundance: -
CDR3nt: TGTGCCAGCAGCACTTGGGACAGACTTAATTCACCCCTCCACTTT
CDR3aa: CASSTWDRLNSPLHF

d_gene: -
v_gene: TRBV2
j_gene: TRBJ2-7
abundance: -
CDR3nt: TGTGCCAGCACCCCTACCTACGAGCAGTACTTC
CDR3aa: CASTPTYEQYF

d_gene: TRBD1
v_gene: TRBV29-1
j_gene: TRBJ2-1
abundance: -
CDR3nt: TGCAGCGTTCCCAGGACAGGGTCCTACAATGAGCAGTTCTTC
CDR3aa: CSVPRTGSYNEQFF

d_gene: -
v_gene: TRBV7-6
j_gene: TRBJ2-5
abundance: -
CDR3nt: TGTGCCAGCAGCTTAGGACAGTCTCACCAAGAGACCCAGTACTTC
CDR3aa: CASSLGQSHQETQYF

d_gene: TRBD1
v_gene: TRBV6-5
j_gene: TRBJ1-1
abundance: -
CDR3nt: TGTGCCAGCAGTTTCGGACAGGGGGCAACTGAAGCTTTCTTT
CDR3aa: CASSFGQGATEAFF

d_gene: TRBD1
v_gene: TRBV29-1
j_gene: TRBJ2-5
abundance: -
CDR3nt: TGCAGCGTTGGTCACAGGGGCCCATTCGAGACCCAGTACTTC
CDR3aa: CSVGHRGPFETQYF

d_gene: TRBD1
v_gene: TRBV9
j_gene: TRBJ2-5
abundance: -
CDR3nt: TGTGCCAGCAGCGTCCTGGGACAGGGGGAGACCCAGTACTTC
CDR3aa: CASSVLGQGETQYF

d_gene: -
v_gene: TRBV19
j_gene: TRBJ2-5
abundance: -
CDR3nt: TGTGCCAGTAGTATGGGACACCGAATTGGAGGGACCCAGTACTTC
CDR3aa: CASSMGHRIGGTQYF

d_gene: TRBD1
v_gene: TRBV24-1
j_gene: TRBJ2-3
abundance: -
CDR3nt: TGTGCCACCAGTGTCGACAGGGGAGAGGCAGATACGCAGTATTTT
CDR3aa: CATSVDRGEADTQYF

d_gene: -
v_gene: TRBV19
j_gene: TRBJ2-7
abundance: -
CDR3nt: TGTGCCAGTAGTATAGATACCGGGACAAGTTACGAGCAGTACTTC
CDR3aa: CASSIDTGTSYEQYF

d_gene: TRBD1
v_gene: TRBV29-1
j_gene: TRBJ1-1
abundance: -
CDR3nt: TGCAGCTCGGGGACAGGAATGAACACTGAAGCTTTCTTT
CDR3aa: CSSGTGMNTEAFF

d_gene: TRBD1
v_gene: TRBV2
j_gene: TRBJ2-2
abundance: few
CDR3nt: TGTGCCAGCAGTGCGGCAGGGGGCTCCGGGGAGCTGTTTTTT
CDR3aa: CASSAAGGSGELFF

d_gene: -
v_gene: TRBV6-5
j_gene: TRBJ2-7
abundance: -
CDR3nt: TGTGCCAGCAGTTACTCGGACGGGGTCTCCTACGAGCAGTACTTC
CDR3aa: CASSYSDGVSYEQYF

d_gene: TRBD1
v_gene: TRBV29-1
j_gene: TRBJ2-1
abundance: -
CDR3nt: TGCAGCGTGGGACAGGGAACCCCCTACAATGAGCAGTTCTTC
CDR3aa: CSVGQGTPYNEQFF

d_gene: -
v_gene: TRBV7-9
j_gene: TRBJ2-1
abundance: -
CDR3nt: TGTGCCAGCAGCTTAGGCCAGGGCCATTACAATGAGCAGTTCTTC
CDR3aa: CASSLGQGHYNEQFF

d_gene: -
v_gene: TRBV5-6
j_gene: TRBJ2-7
abundance: -
CDR3nt: TGTGCCAGCAATTTAGGAGGGAGTAACAACGAGCAGTACTTC
CDR3aa: CASNLGGSNNEQYF

d_gene: TRBD1
v_gene: TRBV5-1
j_gene: TRBJ2-7
abundance: -
CDR3nt: TGCGCCAGCAGCTTAACAGGGGGCTTGGCGCGGGGCGCTTCCTACGAGCAGTACTTC
CDR3aa: CASSLTGGLARGASYEQYF

d_gene: -
v_gene: TRBV9
j_gene: TRBJ1-1
abundance: -
CDR3nt: TGTGCCAGCAGCGTAGCTGACTTTATGAACACTGAAGCTTTCTTT
CDR3aa: CASSVADFMNTEAFF

d_gene: -
v_gene: TRBV5-5
j_gene: TRBJ2-3
abundance: -
CDR3nt: TGTGCCAGCAGCTTGGGAGGCGGGGGCCAAGATACGCAGTATTTT
CDR3aa: CASSLGGGGQDTQYF

d_gene: -
v_gene: TRBV5-1
j_gene: TRBJ1-2
abundance: once
CDR3nt: TGCGCCAGCCGGGAGGGGGGGAACTATGGCTACACCTTC
CDR3aa: CASREGGNYGYTF

d_gene: TRBD2
v_gene: TRBV5-1
j_gene: TRBJ2-1
abundance: -
CDR3nt: TGCGCCAGCAGTTACTCCGGGACTAGCGGAAGCTCCTACAATGAGCAGTTCTTC
CDR3aa: CASSYSGTSGSSYNEQFF

d_gene: -
v_gene: TRBV28
j_gene: TRBJ2-1
abundance: -
CDR3nt: TGTGCCAGCAGTTTACGTTTCCCGGGGGATCAGTTCTTC
CDR3aa: CASSLRFPGDQFF

d_gene: -
v_gene: TRBV25-1
j_gene: TRBJ2-2
abundance: -
CDR3nt: TGTGCCAGCCGTGAAGGGTTGAGGACCGGGGAGCTGTTTTTT
CDR3aa: CASREGLRTGELFF

d_gene: TRBD2
v_gene: TRBV6-2/TRBV6-3
j_gene: TRBJ2-5
abundance: -
CDR3nt: TGTGCCAGCAGTTCCAGGAGCGGGAGCCGGGAGACCCAGTACTTC
CDR3aa: CASSSRSGSRETQYF

d_gene: -
v_gene: TRBV5-4
j_gene: TRBJ2-5
abundance: -
CDR3nt: TGTGCCAGCAGCTTGGAAGCCAGAGGGGAGACCCAGTACTTC
CDR3aa: CASSLEARGETQYF

d_gene: -
v_gene: TRBV30
j_gene: TRBJ2-7
abundance: -
CDR3nt: TGTGCCTGGACCTCAGACATAGCCTACGAGCAGTACTTC
CDR3aa: CAWTSDIAYEQYF

d_gene: -
v_gene: TRBV19
j_gene: TRBJ1-1
abundance: few
CDR3nt: TGTGCCAGTAGTATTGGAGTCGGCACTGAAGCTTTCTTT
CDR3aa: CASSIGVGTEAFF

d_gene: -
v_gene: TRBV3-1/TRBV3-2
j_gene: TRBJ2-3
abundance: -
CDR3nt: TGTGCCAGCAGCCGGCAGGGGACAGATACGCAGTATTTT
CDR3aa: CASSRQGTDTQYF

d_gene: -
v_gene: TRBV6-1
j_gene: TRBJ1-2
abundance: -
CDR3nt: TGTGCCAGCAGTGAAGGACAGGCCTGGCATGGCTACACCTTC
CDR3aa: CASSEGQAWHGYTF

d_gene: -
v_gene: TRBV7-9
j_gene: TRBJ1-1
abundance: -
CDR3nt: TGTGCCAGCAGCTATGACAGTAACACTGAAGCTTTCTTT
CDR3aa: CASSYDSNTEAFF